One and the same sample provided the 5 T cell receptor beta chains below, sequenced in a study of neoadjuvant anti-PD-1 for oral cavity cancer. Profiled with immunoSEQ multiplex PCR; TCRdb holds only in-frame clones, not every one. Altogether about 10,000 clones are present, more than 55% being singletons, with the ten largest covering approximately 8%. Documented time point: after neoadjuvant nivolumab, at surgical resection. The sequences come from tumor tissue, collected after nivolumab (anti-PD-1) treatment. These receptors originate from a person between 40 and 80 years old with oral cavity squamous cell carcinoma.

The V and J genes are TRBV6-6 and TRBJ1-5; a possible D gene is TRBD1 (6 bases). Trimming shortened V by 3 bases and J by 5 bases, and 14 bases separated the two germline ends. This CDR3 is 15 amino acids long. Looked up from germline, CDR1 is MNHNY and CDR2 is SVGAGI (reference sequence). The CDR3 sequence is CASSYTGKGDQPQHF. The CDR3 region has the DNA TGTGCCAGCAGTTATACAGGGAAAGGCGATCAGCCCCAGCATTTT.

A few counts support this clone. This chain uses TRBV6-4 with TRBJ2-5, with 9 positions matching TRBD2. The CDR3 has 15 residues. CDR1 is MRHNA and CDR2 is SNTAGT in the germline V gene. J lost 4 bases, V lost 3 bases, and 6 bases had no gene match. CDR3 region: CASSESAGGSETQYF. The CDR3 DNA reads as TGTGCCAGCAGTGAATCAGCGGGGGGTTCAGAGACCCAGTACTTC.

The chain combines TRBV19 with TRBJ1-1; D is uncertain. The length of the CDR3 is 12 residues. CDR1 and CDR2 (germline): LNHDA, SQIVND (reference sequence). Trimming took 6 bases from V and 1 from J, leaving 6 bases between them. The CDR3 DNA reads TGTGCCAGTAGCCGACAGAACACTGAAGCTTTCTTT. It encodes CASSRQNTEAFF.

This clone was detected only a few times. The chain recombines TRBV6-1 with TRBJ2-6; D may match TRBD1 or TRBD2 (6 bases each). Per the germline V gene, CDR1 is MNHNS and CDR2 is SASEGT. Trimming stripped 4 bases from V and 2 bases from J, with 9 bases between. CDR3 size: 15 residues. DNA of the CDR3: TGTGCCAGCAGTGTGGAGGGGGCTGGGGCCAACGTCCTGACTTTC. The encoded protein is CASSVEGAGANVLTF.

V and J are TRBV29-1 and TRBJ2-1; TRBD1 might be the D (5 bases). The CDR3 is made up of 12 amino acids. Trimming shortened V by 1 base and J by 5 bases, and 6 bases separated the two germline ends. CDR1 and CDR2 from the germline V gene are SQVTM and ANQGSEA. The CDR3 loop is CSVEGQHNEQFF. The DNA for the CDR3 is TGCAGCGTTGAAGGACAGCACAATGAGCAGTTCTTC.